Described below is a single TCR beta chain sequence and its context. Its antigen is undetermined. A read error may produce the germline difference seen at one junction end. Each cell subset's genomic DNA was divided evenly among several immunoSEQ plates. Sequencing used immunoSEQ multiplex PCR; TCRdb keeps in-frame clones, though not all of them. The table records approximately 2.3 million clones, just over 90% of them present only once. CDR3 length: 14 amino acids. Germline V gives CDR1 MDHEN, CDR2 SYDVKM. This specimen comes from a study of shared clonotypes between healthy human individuals. Study as a whole: Donor ages ranged 18 to 49 years: two women, a few men.

Findings and limits, study-wide: Naive subsets generally had larger estimated richness than memory subsets. It was the non-shared clonotypes that had lower generation probabilities than clonotypes shared by all four donors.

V and J are TRBV28 and TRBJ2-1; D might be TRBD2 (5 bases). The sequence was collected from a man aged 18 to 29 in good health. Some clones in this sample may be carry-over from other donors' samples. Material for sequencing was naive CD4+ T cells from PBMCs. Sample subset: CD45RA+ positively selected. CDR3 nucleotides: TGTGCCTGCAGGCTGAGGGAGAGGTACAATGAGCAGTTCTTC. This translates into CACRLRERYNEQFF. The variable domain in full, completed from reference TRBV28 and TRBJ2-1, reads DVKVTQSSRYLVKRTGEKVFLECVQDMDHENMFWYRQDPGLGLRLIYFSYDVKMKEKGDIPEGYSVSREKKERFSLILESASTNQTSMYLCACRLRERYNEQFFGPGTRLTVL.